This passage covers 21 T cell receptor beta chains from one sample sequenced in a study of T cells of healthy individuals. TCRdb re-called the 5' RACE reads with MiXCR, one entry per CDR3 protein. The sample records some 100,000 distinct CDR3 sequences, roughly 15% being singletons. These TCRs come from a human donor in good health.

This clonotype showed up just a few times. The V call is TRBV19, the J call TRBJ2-1; D unresolved. The CDR3 is 13 amino acids. V lost 0 bases and J 9 bases, leaving 9 bases between the germline ends. CDR1 LNHDA and CDR2 SQIVND come from the germline V gene (reference sequence). The CDR3 nucleotides are TGTGCCAGTAGTATAGATCCGGACCTTGAGCAGTTCTTC. It is translated as CASSIDPDLEQFF.

The V call is TRBV4-1, the J call TRBJ1-5; perhaps TRBD1 as D (5 bases). The germline CDR1 and CDR2 sequences are MGHRA and YSYEKL. The CDR3 spans 15 residues. Trimming took 4 bases from V and 1 from J, leaving 11 bases between them. The CDR3 sequence: CASSRGGASNQPQHF. The CDR3 DNA is TGCGCCAGCAGCCGAGGCGGGGCCAGCAATCAGCCCCAGCATTTT.

This clonotype has more than one count but fewer than ten. The chain has TRBV4-1 and TRBJ2-5; a possible D gene is TRBD2 (6 bases). Trimming cost V 4 bases and J 10 bases, with 16 bases left between them. In germline, CDR1 is MGHRA, CDR2 YSYEKL. The CDR3 covers 13 residues. The CDR3 spells CASSLERSSDQYF. The CDR3 nucleotides are TGCGCCAGCAGCCTTGAAAGGTCTAGCGACCAGTACTTC.

The chain's CDR3 is CASSQLLAGGSYEQYF. In DNA, the CDR3 is TGCGCCAGCAGCCAGCTACTAGCGGGAGGTAGCTACGAGCAGTACTTC. V and J are TRBV4-3 and TRBJ2-7; 12 positions agree with TRBD2. The CDR3 contains 16 residues. The V gene's germline CDR1 is LGHNA and CDR2 YSLEER. The V and J ends lost 3 bases and 3 bases, in that order; junction bases with no gene match: 6.

This clonotype was seen only a few times. J is TRBJ2-2 and V is TRBV5-1; TRBD2 aligns across 13 bases. This CDR3 has 18 amino acids. Losses at the gene ends were 4 bases for V and 1 base for J; bases not matched to a gene: 7. Per the germline V gene, CDR1 is SGHRS and CDR2 is YFSETQ. The CDR3 is CASSRTSGGPKNTGELFF. The CDR3 bases are TGCGCCAGCAGCAGGACTAGCGGGGGCCCTAAGAACACCGGGGAGCTGTTTTTT.

V gene TRBV12-3 or TRBV12-4 combines with J gene TRBJ1-5, with TRBD1 as a possible D gene (6 bases). The CDR3 has 15 amino acids. V lost 2 bases and J 7 bases, leaving 15 bases between the germline ends. In nucleotides, the CDR3 is TGTGCCAGCAGTTTACAGGGGATGACAGAACAGCCCCAGCATTTT. Its translation: CASSLQGMTEQPQHF.

A few counts support this clonotype. The genes are TRBV28 and TRBJ2-1; TRBD2 matches 12 bases. This CDR3 comprises 18 residues. Germline V gives CDR1 MDHEN, CDR2 SYDVKM. V shed 10 bases, J shed 0 bases, and the junction held 13 bases outside the gene matches. CDR3 region: CAIPSGGALVSSYNEQFF. CDR3 nucleotide sequence: TGTGCCATCCCTAGCGGGGGGGCCTTAGTAAGCTCCTACAATGAGCAGTTCTTC.

In this sample, this clonotype turned up a few times. The V and J genes are TRBV28 and TRBJ2-2, with a possible D match to TRBD1 (7 bases). The germline V gene has CDR1 MDHEN and CDR2 SYDVKM. The CDR3 is 19 amino acids. With 4 bases removed from V and 1 base from J, the gap between germline ends came to 22 bases. This CDR3 is CASSSYTLRQGGNTGELFF. CDR3 bases: TGTGCCAGCAGTTCGTACACCCTACGACAGGGAGGGAACACCGGGGAGCTGTTTTTT.

This clonotype was observed a few times. The chain combines TRBV19 with TRBJ2-7; weak D call: TRBD1 (5 bases). V gave up 3 bases and J gave up 5 bases, with 17 bases separating them. Germline values: CDR1 LNHDA, CDR2 SQIVND (reference sequence). CDR3 length: 15 amino acids. This CDR3 reads CASSIATAISHEQYF. For the CDR3, the DNA is TGTGCCAGTAGTATTGCGACAGCTATTTCACACGAGCAGTACTTC. Together with reference TRBV19 and TRBJ2-7, the CDR3 gives the full variable domain: DGGITQSPKYLFRKEGQNVTLSCEQNLNHDAMYWYRQDPGQGLRLIYYSQIVNDFQKGDIAEGYSVSREKKESFPLTVTSAQKNPTAFYLCASSIATAISHEQYFGPGTRLTVT.

The table lists this clonotype with many counts. This sequence joins TRBV29-1 and TRBJ2-5; D assignment may be TRBD1 or TRBD2 (7 bases each). Germline CDR1 reads SQVTM; CDR2 reads ANQGSEA. The CDR3 has 13 residues. Trimming stripped 6 bases from V and 11 bases from J, with 22 bases between. This CDR3 reads CSVGSGAGGEQYF. In nucleotides, the CDR3 is TGCAGCGTCGGCTCCGGGGCAGGGGGGGAACAGTACTTC.

This clonotype was observed a handful of times. The chain links TRBV4-1 to TRBJ2-1, with 14 positions matching TRBD2. The CDR3 is 18 amino acids. Losses at the gene ends were 3 bases for V and 1 base for J; bases not matched to a gene: 5. Germline assignment: CDR1 MGHRA and CDR2 YSYEKL. DNA of the CDR3: TGCGCCAGCAGCCAGACTAGCGGGAGGGCCGCGTCCTACAATGAGCAGTTCTTC. Translating it yields CASSQTSGRAASYNEQFF.

The J gene is TRBJ2-7, the V gene TRBV3-1, with 8 bases fitting TRBD2. Per the germline V gene, CDR1 is LGHDT and CDR2 is YNNKEL (reference sequence). This CDR3 spans 16 amino acids. Unmatched junction bases numbered 7, after V lost 1 base and J lost 2 bases. CDR3 coding DNA: TGTGCCAGCAGCCAAGTTGGGAGCGGGAGTCCCTACGAGCAGTACTTC. This sequence encodes CASSQVGSGSPYEQYF.

There are a few counts of this clonotype. This sequence joins TRBV4-1 and TRBJ1-1, with TRBD1 identical over 7 bases. The CDR3 has 16 amino acids. With 3 bases clipped from V and 6 bases from J, the junction kept 13 bases outside the gene matches. Germline V gene data show CDR1 as MGHRA and CDR2 as YSYEKL. CDR3 nucleotide sequence: TGCGCCAGCAGCCACCGGACAGGCCTCAAGGTTTCTGAAGCTTTCTTT. Its protein is CASSHRTGLKVSEAFF.

This clonotype was seen a handful of times. The chain is built from TRBV12-3 or TRBV12-4 and TRBJ2-1; tentatively, D is TRBD2 (7 bases). V lost 6 bases to trimming and J lost 7 bases, with 19 bases between them. The CDR3 runs to 15 residues. In DNA, the CDR3 is TGTGCCAGCAGACCCCGGGTAGGGGGGGTGAATGAGCAGTTCTTC. Encoded protein: CASRPRVGGVNEQFF.

The chain is built from TRBV5-1 and TRBJ2-2; 11 positions match TRBD2. Per the germline V gene, CDR1 is SGHRS and CDR2 is YFSETQ. The J segment lost 7 bases and the V segment lost 2 bases, leaving 4 bases of the junction unmatched. The CDR3 is 15 amino acids. CDR3 DNA sequence: TGCGCCAGCAGCTTTAGCGGGAGGGCCGACGGGGAGCTGTTTTTT. Its protein is CASSFSGRADGELFF.

V is TRBV4-3 and J is TRBJ2-3, with no clear D. In germline, CDR1 is LGHNA, CDR2 YSLEER. The CDR3 runs to 15 residues. Trimming removed 2 bases at V and 2 bases at J, with 11 bases between. Here the CDR3 DNA reads TGCGCCAGCAGCCAATTAGCCTCCGCCACAGATACGCAGTATTTT. It codes for CASSQLASATDTQYF.

In this sample, this clonotype turned up a few times. The V gene is TRBV6-9, the J gene TRBJ1-1, with D possibly being TRBD1 (6 bases). Between the trimmed V and J ends, which lost 4 bases and 4 bases, there was a span of 10 bases. CDR1 is MNHGY and CDR2 is SVAAGI in the germline V gene. The CDR3 contains 13 residues. The CDR3 sequence is CASSSNRVTEAFF. The CDR3 region has the DNA TGTGCCAGCAGTTCAAACAGGGTCACTGAAGCTTTCTTT.

The chain carries TRBV12-3 or TRBV12-4 and TRBJ2-2; 9 bases map to TRBD2. The trim removed 6 bases at V and 0 bases at J, leaving 5 bases unmatched. The CDR3 is 16 amino acids. The CDR3 DNA reads TGTGCCAGCAGCCTAGCGGGACTCACGAACACCGGGGAGCTGTTTTTT. This gives the protein CASSLAGLTNTGELFF.

This clonotype showed up just a few times. The gene calls are TRBV20-1 and TRBJ1-3; no firm D call. The germline V and J ends were trimmed by 1 base and 0 bases, with 7 bases remaining between them. This CDR3 has 14 amino acids. Per the germline V gene, CDR1 is DFQATT and CDR2 is SNEGSKA (reference sequence). Here the CDR3 reads CSARGKRSGNTIYF. DNA for the CDR3: TGCAGTGCTAGAGGCAAACGCTCTGGAAACACCATATATTTT.

This clonotype showed up just once. This rearrangement joins TRBV7-2 to TRBJ2-2; D call uncertain. The CDR3 has 15 amino acids. V lost 4 bases, J lost 0 bases, and 9 bases lay in between. Germline loops: CDR1 SGHTA, CDR2 FQGNSA. The CDR3 DNA is TGTGCCAGCAGCTATTCGGTGGCGAACACCGGGGAGCTGTTTTTT. It yields the protein CASSYSVANTGELFF. The variable domain in full, with the rest retrieved from reference TRBV7-2 and TRBJ2-2, is GAGVSQSPSNKVTEKGKDVELRCDPISGHTALYWYRQSLGQGLEFLIYFQGNSAPDKSGLPSDRFSAERTGGSVSTLTIQRTQQEDSAVYLCASSYSVANTGELFFGEGSRLTVL.

The V and J genes are TRBV7-2 and TRBJ2-2, with TRBD2 matching 9 bases. The CDR3 totals 18 residues. J gave up 0 bases and V 2 bases, and 7 bases lay outside the gene matches. The germline CDR1 and CDR2 sequences are SGHTA and FQGNSA. The CDR3 reads CASSLSPAGGANTGELFF. CDR3 bases: TGTGCCAGCAGCTTAAGTCCAGCGGGAGGCGCGAACACCGGGGAGCTGTTTTTT.